A single sample is the source of the 31 T cell receptor beta chains below, sequenced in a study of blood T cell repertoires in COVID-19. Libraries were prepared by immunoSEQ multiplex PCR; TCRdb keeps only in-frame clonotypes and omits some of them. Of some 250,000 clones detected, about four fifths appear once; the ten largest clones hold approximately 7.5%. The sequencing sample was made of peripheral blood. The receptors derive from a woman aged 80 or older with COVID-19, enrolled during active disease.

In its sample, this clone was seen once. The chain couples TRBV30 to TRBJ2-1, with D unresolved. This CDR3 comprises 13 residues. The V gene lost 1 base and the J gene lost 4 bases, with 8 bases spanning the gap. Germline CDR1 and CDR2: GTSNPN and SVGIG (reference sequence). CDR3 nucleotides: TGTGCCTGGAGTGATGGGCGATACAATGAGCAGTTCTTC. Translation: CAWSDGRYNEQFF.

This chain joins TRBV5-4 and TRBJ1-2, with unresolved D. Germline lookup yields CDR1 SGHNT and CDR2 YYREEE (reference sequence). Trimming stripped 0 bases from V and 4 bases from J, with 10 bases between. The CDR3 loop spans 14 amino acids. CDR3 sequence reads: CASSLARGTYGYTF. The CDR3 bases are TGTGCCAGCAGCTTGGCCCGGGGAACCTATGGCTACACCTTC.

Concerning this clone itself: Mismatch with germline at one junction end may stem from a read error. The chain couples TRBV7-7 to TRBJ2-2; D ambiguous. CDR1 SSHAT and CDR2 FNYEAQ come from the germline V gene (reference sequence). CDR3 size: 13 residues. This CDR3 is CASSPGNTGELFF. The CDR3, as DNA: TGTGCTAGCAGCCCCGGGAACACCGGGGAGCTGTTTTTT.

The chain joins TRBV13 to TRBJ2-3; 10 nucleotides agree with TRBD2. V lost 1 base, J lost 2 bases, and 9 bases stayed unmatched. Germline V lookup: CDR1 PRHDT, CDR2 FYEKMQ (reference sequence). The CDR3 covers 18 residues. Written as DNA, the CDR3 is TGTGCCAGCAGCTTAGTTTCCCTAGCGGGGGCTACCACAGATACGCAGTATTTT. Its protein product is CASSLVSLAGATTDTQYF.

The chain links TRBV5-4 to TRBJ1-1; 7 bases agree with TRBD1. V gave up 4 bases and J gave up 3 bases; unmatched junction bases: 3. CDR1 is SGHNT and CDR2 is YYREEE in the germline V gene (reference sequence). The length of the CDR3 is 13 residues. In DNA form, the CDR3 reads TGTGCCAGCAGCAGGGACAGTCACACTGAAGCTTTCTTT. Translation gives CASSRDSHTEAFF.

The gene calls are TRBV5-1 and TRBJ1-4, with D possibly TRBD1 on 5 matching bases. V was clipped by 4 bases and J by 7 bases, with 14 bases between them. Germline V CDR1 and CDR2: SGHRS, YFSETQ. The CDR3 totals 14 residues. The CDR3 DNA reads as TGCGCCAGCAGCACCCCCAGGCAGGGTGAAAAACTGTTTTTT. Encoded protein: CASSTPRQGEKLFF.

The V call is TRBV4-1, the J call TRBJ2-3; 9 nucleotides agree with TRBD1. Looked up from germline, CDR1 is MGHRA and CDR2 is YSYEKL. The CDR3 runs 15 residues. V shed 1 base, J shed 7 bases, and the junction held 6 bases outside the gene matches. The CDR3 reads CASSQGTGARNTQYF. CDR3 nucleotide sequence: TGCGCCAGCAGCCAAGGGACAGGGGCGCGAAATACGCAGTATTTT.

This clone has a single count. The V call is TRBV7-2, the J call TRBJ2-1; D uncertain. This CDR3 region has 13 residues. V gave up 5 bases and J gave up 2 bases, with 7 bases separating them. CDR1 and CDR2 from the germline V gene are SGHTA and FQGNSA. CDR3 protein: CASSPRAYNEQFF. In DNA, the CDR3 is TGTGCCAGCAGCCCACGGGCCTACAATGAGCAGTTCTTC.

V usage is TRBV6-2 or TRBV6-3 and J usage is TRBJ2-1; TRBD2 matches 7 bases. CDR3 size: 16 residues. Germline V gene sequence: CDR1 MNHEY, CDR2 SVGEGT. The V gene end was trimmed by 0 bases and the J gene end by 2 bases; junction bases not matched to a gene: 4. CDR3 sequence: CASSYSPGGPYNEQFF. In DNA, the CDR3 is TGTGCCAGCAGTTACTCGCCGGGAGGCCCCTACAATGAGCAGTTCTTC.

CDR3 protein: CASRSSASYEQYF. CDR3 sequence (DNA): TGTGCCAGCAGATCTAGCGCCTCCTACGAGCAGTACTTC. The rearrangement uses TRBV28 and TRBJ2-7; D is perhaps TRBD2 (6 bases). CDR1 and CDR2 (germline): MDHEN, SYDVKM. There are 13 residues in the CDR3. V was shortened by 6 bases and J by 0 bases, with 9 bases between the two germline ends.

V usage is TRBV6-1 and J usage is TRBJ1-1, with a weak D call TRBD1 (6 bases). Germline V gene lookup returns CDR1 MNHNS and CDR2 SASEGT. This CDR3 spans 16 amino acids. The V gene lost 1 base and the J gene lost 0 bases, with 12 bases spanning the gap. In DNA, the CDR3 is TGTGCCAGCAGTGAAGGCCTCTGGGGGCTGAACACTGAAGCTTTCTTT. This sequence encodes CASSEGLWGLNTEAFF.

This chain links TRBV18 with TRBJ1-1; TRBD1 is a possible D gene (6 bases). This CDR3 has 15 amino acids. Deletions cut 1 base from V and 2 bases from J, with 11 bases between. Germline V lookup: CDR1 KGHSH, CDR2 LQKENI. The CDR3 protein is CASSPLKTGNTEAFF. The CDR3 DNA reads as TGTGCCAGCTCACCACTAAAGACAGGAAACACTGAAGCTTTCTTT.

The table lists this clone with many counts. The rearrangement joins TRBV13 to TRBJ1-1; no definite D call. Deletions cut 10 bases from V and 6 bases from J, with 21 bases between. The CDR3 is 14 amino acids. Germline V gene data show CDR1 as PRHDT and CDR2 as FYEKMQ (reference sequence). CDR3 region: CATQNTFRGAEAFF. The CDR3 DNA is TGTGCCACCCAAAACACCTTCCGAGGCGCTGAAGCTTTCTTT.

This chain joins TRBV7-2 and TRBJ2-6, with D unresolved. This CDR3 comprises 15 residues. Per germline, CDR1 SGHTA and CDR2 FQGNSA. With 0 bases removed from V and 4 bases from J, the gap between germline ends came to 7 bases. The CDR3 protein is CASSLAGSGANVLTF. The CDR3, as DNA: TGTGCCAGCAGCTTAGCCGGGTCAGGGGCCAACGTCCTGACTTTC.

V usage is TRBV18 and J usage is TRBJ1-1; D not resolved. Germline V CDR1 and CDR2: KGHSH, LQKENI. The V end lost 2 bases, the J end lost 2 bases, and 3 bases lay between the germline ends. This CDR3 region has 12 residues. The CDR3 DNA sequence: TGTGCCAGCTCACCAATAAACACTGAAGCTTTCTTT. Translated, it gives CASSPINTEAFF.

V usage is TRBV7-8 and J usage is TRBJ1-6; D is unclear. Deletions cut 2 bases from V and 0 bases from J, with 17 bases between. The CDR3 covers 19 residues. Germline V gene data show CDR1 as SGHVS and CDR2 as FQNEAQ. CDR3: CASSLFRRSVSSYNSPLHF. CDR3 bases: TGTGCCAGCAGCTTATTTAGACGGAGCGTGAGCTCCTATAATTCACCCCTCCACTTT.

The chain couples TRBV4-3 to TRBJ2-7; TRBD2 matches at 9 bases. The ends lost 1 base at V and 4 bases at J; junction bases unmatched: 8. CDR1 and CDR2 from the germline V gene are LGHNA and YSLEER. The CDR3 totals 16 residues. The CDR3 nucleotides are TGCGCCAGCAGCCAAGCCCCCCCTAGCGGGAATTACGAGCAGTACTTC. Protein sequence: CASSQAPPSGNYEQYF.

The chain combines TRBV29-1 with TRBJ1-3; the D is unclear. Germline V gene data show CDR1 as SQVTM and CDR2 as ANQGSEA. This CDR3 contains 13 residues. Between the trimmed V and J ends, which lost 0 bases and 4 bases, there was a span of 7 bases. The CDR3 DNA follows: TGCAGCGTTGAAGAGGGCGGGGGAAACACCATATATTTT. This encodes CSVEEGGGNTIYF.

This clone has only one observation. The rearrangement joins TRBV4-2 to TRBJ2-5; weak D call: TRBD2 (6 bases). The CDR3 contains 16 residues. From germline, CDR1 is LGHNA and CDR2 YNFKEQ. The ends were cut back, 0 bases at V and 4 bases at J, with 15 bases in the middle. The CDR3 spells CASSQERSQGGETQYF. CDR3 in DNA: TGTGCCAGCAGCCAAGAACGGTCCCAGGGAGGAGAGACCCAGTACTTC.

This chain links TRBV27 with TRBJ2-1; 12 positions agree with TRBD2. V lost 4 bases, J lost 5 bases, and 6 bases stayed unmatched. The CDR3 is 16 residues long. Germline V gene lookup returns CDR1 MNHEY and CDR2 SMNVEV (reference sequence). CDR3 coding DNA: TGTGCCAGCAGTTGGTCGGGACTAGCGGGTCACAATGAGCAGTTCTTC. Amino acid sequence: CASSWSGLAGHNEQFF.

CDR3 amino acids: CAWDPQAGIGYGYTF. The DNA for the CDR3 is TGTGCCTGGGACCCCCAAGCGGGGATTGGCTATGGCTACACCTTC. The genes are TRBV30 and TRBJ1-2; D is undetermined. Germline CDR1 GTSNPN, CDR2 SVGIG (reference sequence). The CDR3 loop spans 15 amino acids. The germline V and J ends were trimmed by 5 bases and 4 bases, with 20 bases remaining between them.

The CDR3 bases are TGTGCCACCAGTGATACTACTAGCACAGATACGCAGTATTTT. Translating gives CATSDTTSTDTQYF. This chain uses TRBV24-1 with TRBJ2-3, with unresolved D. Germline lookup yields CDR1 KGHDR and CDR2 SFDVKD. V was clipped by 3 bases and J by 0 bases, with 6 bases between them. There are 14 residues in the CDR3.

The V and J genes are TRBV14 and TRBJ1-2; 7 nucleotides agree with TRBD1. J gave up 8 bases and V 1 base, and 10 bases lay outside the gene matches. The CDR3 runs 15 residues. Per the germline V gene, CDR1 is SGHDN and CDR2 is FVKESK. The chain's CDR3 is CASSQAGQFQGGYTF. Written as DNA, the CDR3 is TGTGCCAGCAGCCAAGCGGGACAGTTCCAGGGGGGCTACACCTTC.

This clone was found a few times. The chain is built from TRBV2 and TRBJ2-3, with 7 bases matching TRBD1. CDR1 and CDR2 from the germline V gene are SNHLY and FYNNEI. V shed 8 bases and J 4 bases; nucleotides not matched to a gene: 9. CDR3 length: 14 residues. CDR3 DNA sequence: TGTGCCAGCGCGGTCGATAGGGGGCCAGATACGCAGTATTTT. As protein: CASAVDRGPDTQYF.

V gene TRBV25-1 combines with J gene TRBJ1-4; TRBD1 matches 9 bases. Per germline, CDR1 MGHDK and CDR2 SYGVNS. The CDR3 is 15 residues long. J gave up 4 bases and V 6 bases, and 6 bases lay outside the gene matches. In DNA form, the CDR3 reads TGTGCCAGCAGGGGGAGGGGACAGGGTAATGAAAAACTGTTTTTT. Its translation is CASRGRGQGNEKLFF.

J is TRBJ2-7 and V is TRBV5-6, with 8 nucleotides matching TRBD2. CDR3 length equals 15 residues. J was trimmed by 2 bases and V by 0 bases; bases with no gene match: 4. Germline assignment: CDR1 SGHDT and CDR2 YYEEEE. The CDR3 region has the DNA TGTGCCAGCAGCTTGGGGACCGGGAGGGCCTACGAGCAGTACTTC. It is translated as CASSLGTGRAYEQYF.

A note on this clone: Other DNA variants within this sample encode the same CDR3. The rearrangement joins TRBV3-1 (or the pseudogene TRBV3-2) to TRBJ2-5; 10 positions agree with TRBD2. The junction had 1 base not matched to a gene; V was cut back by 4 bases and J by 5 bases. Germline values: CDR1 LGHDT, CDR2 YNNKEL (reference sequence). There are 13 residues in the CDR3. CDR3 DNA sequence: TGTGCCAGCAGCCGAGCGGGGGGGGAGACCCAGTACTTC. This codes for CASSRAGGETQYF.

V is TRBV7-9 and J is TRBJ1-4; 7 nucleotides align to TRBD1. The CDR3 has 15 residues. Germline trimming cut 5 bases from V and 4 bases from J; bases unmatched to any gene: 7. The germline CDR1 and CDR2 sequences are SEHNR and FQNEAQ (reference sequence). CDR3 residues: CASSPRQGINEKLFF. In DNA, the CDR3 is TGTGCCAGCAGCCCCAGACAGGGCATTAATGAAAAACTGTTTTTT.

J is TRBJ1-1 and V is TRBV28, with D unclear. The CDR3 loop spans 12 amino acids. V was clipped by 4 bases and J by 6 bases, with 9 bases between them. CDR1 is MDHEN, CDR2 SYDVKM, per germline. The CDR3 loop is CASSSPFSEAFF. The CDR3 DNA is TGTGCCAGCAGTTCCCCGTTTTCTGAAGCTTTCTTT.

The chain has TRBV30 and TRBJ1-1; TRBD1 might be the D (6 bases). Germline V gene lookup returns CDR1 GTSNPN and CDR2 SVGIG (reference sequence). The CDR3 totals 13 residues. V lost 1 base and J lost 4, with 10 bases in between. Here the CDR3 DNA reads TGTGCCTGGAGTGGGCAGGGGTTCACTGAAGCTTTCTTT. It yields the protein CAWSGQGFTEAFF.

This clone was observed a few times. This chain links TRBV7-9 with TRBJ2-1; 13 nucleotides agree with TRBD2. V lost 5 bases to trimming and J lost 6 bases; unmatched junction nucleotides: 4. The CDR3 has 15 amino acids. The V gene's germline CDR1 is SEHNR and CDR2 FQNEAQ (reference sequence). In DNA, the CDR3 is TGTGCCAGCAGCGTGGGACTAGCGGGGCCCAATGAGCAGTTCTTC. Its translation is CASSVGLAGPNEQFF. Supplemented by reference TRBV7-9 and TRBJ2-1, the full variable domain reads DTGVSQNPRHKITKRGQNVTFRCDPISEHNRLYWYRQTLGQGPEFLTYFQNEAQLEKSRLLSDRFSAERPKGSFSTLEIQRTEQGDSAMYLCASSVGLAGPNEQFFGPGTRLTVL.